Shown below are 15 T cell receptor beta chains from a single sample sequenced in a study of OX40 agonist ivuxolimab in advanced cancers. Libraries were prepared by immunoSEQ multiplex PCR; TCRdb keeps only in-frame clonotypes and omits some of them. The sample contains around 80,000 clones, over 85% of which appear only once. The input for sequencing was CD4+ or CD8+ T cells sorted from blood, taken in a trial of the OX40 agonist ivuxolimab. These receptors originate from an adult with an advanced solid tumor such as melanoma, head and neck, liver or kidney cancer.

The chain is built from TRBV28 and TRBJ2-2; 7 bases are a match to TRBD1. The V gene end was trimmed by 2 bases and the J gene end by 6 bases; junction bases not matched to a gene: 3. The germline CDR1 and CDR2 sequences are MDHEN and SYDVKM. The length of the CDR3 is 14 residues. CDR3 DNA: TGTGCCAGCAGTTTACCCGACAGGGCCGGGGAGCTGTTTTTT. Its translation is CASSLPDRAGELFF.

CDR3 region: CASSRSGGGRTDTQYF. CDR3 bases: TGCGCCAGCAGTCGAAGCGGGGGGGGTCGCACAGATACGCAGTATTTT. V usage is TRBV10-1 and J usage is TRBJ2-3; 10 bases are shared with TRBD2. There are 16 residues in the CDR3. Germline lookup yields CDR1 WNHNN and CDR2 SYGVQD (reference sequence). After removal of 5 bases from V and 1 base from J, the junction contained 6 bases not matched to a gene.

The CDR3 DNA sequence: TGTGCCAGCAGTCTTCAGGGTTTGGGCAATCAGCCCCAGCATTTT. This codes for CASSLQGLGNQPQHF. This chain links TRBV27 with TRBJ1-5; D may be TRBD1 (5 bases). There are 15 residues in the CDR3. In germline, CDR1 is MNHEY, CDR2 SMNVEV (reference sequence). V was pared by 5 bases and J by 2 bases, with 13 bases between.

The chain employs TRBV5-4 and TRBJ2-2; 11 bases are shared with TRBD2. V dropped 0 bases and J dropped 1; count of bases not matched to a gene: 5. CDR3 length: 18 residues. CDR1 is SGHNT and CDR2 is YYREEE in the germline V gene (reference sequence). The CDR3 loop reads CASSLELAGAVNTGELFF. The CDR3 DNA is TGTGCCAGCAGCTTGGAACTAGCGGGAGCGGTGAACACCGGGGAGCTGTTTTTT.

As regards this clone: This specimen includes other DNA sequences encoding the same CDR3. The V gene is TRBV7-2, the J gene TRBJ2-1; 12 nucleotides agree with TRBD1. This CDR3 comprises 15 residues. CDR1 and CDR2 (germline): SGHTA, FQGNSA. The junction had 7 bases not matched to a gene; V was cut back by 5 bases and J by 8 bases. CDR3 sequence: CASSEGQGAGDEQFF. CDR3 sequence (DNA): TGTGCCAGCAGCGAGGGACAGGGGGCGGGGGATGAGCAGTTCTTC. The whole variable domain, filled in from reference TRBV7-2 and TRBJ2-1, reads GAGVSQSPSNKVTEKGKDVELRCDPISGHTALYWYRQSLGQGLEFLIYFQGNSAPDKSGLPSDRFSAERTGGSVSTLTIQRTQQEDSAVYLCASSEGQGAGDEQFFGPGTRLTVL.

This chain connects TRBV28 to TRBJ1-2; 7 nucleotides align to TRBD1. CDR3 length: 13 amino acids. With 7 bases clipped from V and 7 bases from J, the junction kept 9 bases outside the gene matches. Per the germline V gene, CDR1 is MDHEN and CDR2 is SYDVKM. CDR3 coding DNA: TGTGCCAGCACATGGGCAGGGGGTTTTGGCTACACCTTC. Translated, it gives CASTWAGGFGYTF.

Here the CDR3 DNA reads TGTGCCAGCAGCTTAGCGCTGTCCGGGAATACGCAGTATTTT. The encoded protein is CASSLALSGNTQYF. The chain employs TRBV7-9 and TRBJ2-3; D may be TRBD2 (5 bases). Germline V gene sequence: CDR1 SEHNR, CDR2 FQNEAQ (reference sequence). The V end was cut by 0 bases, the J end by 7 bases, with 11 bases between. The CDR3 consists of 14 residues.

In its sample, this clone was seen once. J is TRBJ2-7 and V is TRBV19, with 11 bases lining up with TRBD1. V lost 3 bases to trimming and J lost 7 bases; unmatched junction nucleotides: 8. The germline CDR1 and CDR2 sequences are LNHDA and SQIVND (reference sequence). The CDR3 spans 15 residues. The CDR3 is CASSIRTGGALEQYF. The CDR3 DNA reads TGTGCCAGTAGTATCCGGACAGGGGGCGCTTTAGAGCAGTACTTC.

This sequence joins TRBV11-2 and TRBJ2-6; D gene unclear. The CDR3 runs to 15 residues. The V gene lost 2 bases and the J gene lost 1 base, with 6 bases spanning the gap. Germline CDR1 is SGHAT and CDR2 is FQNNGV. Here the CDR3 DNA reads TGTGCCAGCAGCTTAAGATTGTCTGGGGCCAACGTCCTGACTTTC. Translated: CASSLRLSGANVLTF.

The chain recombines TRBV5-1 with TRBJ2-3; maybe TRBD2 (6 bases). In germline, CDR1 is SGHRS, CDR2 YFSETQ. V lost 1 base and J lost 3, with 18 bases in between. The CDR3 spans 17 residues. The chain's CDR3 is CASSLSFGTGRTDTQYF. As DNA, the CDR3 is TGCGCCAGCAGCTTGAGTTTTGGGACTGGACGAACAGATACGCAGTATTTT.

V usage is TRBV27 and J usage is TRBJ2-6; maybe TRBD2 (5 bases). The CDR3 runs to 14 residues. V shed 7 bases and J shed 1 base, with 8 bases lying between them. The V gene's germline CDR1 is MNHEY and CDR2 SMNVEV (reference sequence). CDR3 coding DNA: TGTGCCAGCAAGAGGGCGTCTGGGGCCAACGTCCTGACTTTC. Protein sequence: CASKRASGANVLTF.

The CDR3 DNA reads TGTGCCAGTAGTATAGTCCCCGTTGAGCCCCAGCATTTT. It is translated as CASSIVPVEPQHF. The rearrangement uses TRBV19 and TRBJ1-5, with D uncertain. The V and J ends lost 1 base and 8 bases respectively, with 9 bases between them. Germline loops: CDR1 LNHDA, CDR2 SQIVND (reference sequence). The CDR3 is 13 residues long.

This clone was recorded once. This rearrangement joins TRBV5-1 to TRBJ2-1; D is uncertain. The CDR3 is 14 amino acids. CDR1 SGHRS and CDR2 YFSETQ come from the germline V gene. V was pared by 1 base and J by 7 bases, with 12 bases between. CDR3 nucleotides: TGCGCCAGCAGCTTGACCCGTACAAGGAATGAGCAGTTCTTC. Amino acids: CASSLTRTRNEQFF. Based on the CDR3 plus reference TRBV5-1 and TRBJ2-1, the full variable domain is KAGVTQTPRYLIKTRGQQVTLSCSPISGHRSVSWYQQTPGQGLQFLFEYFSETQRNKGNFPGRFSGRQFSNSRSEMNVSTLELGDSALYLCASSLTRTRNEQFFGPGTRLTVL.

The count of this clone is one. V is TRBV28 and J is TRBJ2-7; the match to TRBD2 covers 10 bases. The length of the CDR3 is 14 residues. From germline, CDR1 is MDHEN and CDR2 SYDVKM. Unmatched junction bases numbered 2, after V lost 6 bases and J lost 0 bases. DNA for the CDR3: TGTGCCAGCAGACCTAGCGGGAGCTCCTACGAGCAGTACTTC. This sequence encodes CASRPSGSSYEQYF.

This chain uses TRBV19 with TRBJ1-1, with a possible D match to TRBD1 (5 bases). Germline CDR1 and CDR2: LNHDA and SQIVND (reference sequence). V lost 7 bases to trimming and J lost 5 bases, with 17 bases between them. The CDR3 loop spans 14 amino acids. In DNA, the CDR3 is TGTGCCAGTACCTCGGGGGACTCGGGAACTGAAGCTTTCTTT. This codes for CASTSGDSGTEAFF.